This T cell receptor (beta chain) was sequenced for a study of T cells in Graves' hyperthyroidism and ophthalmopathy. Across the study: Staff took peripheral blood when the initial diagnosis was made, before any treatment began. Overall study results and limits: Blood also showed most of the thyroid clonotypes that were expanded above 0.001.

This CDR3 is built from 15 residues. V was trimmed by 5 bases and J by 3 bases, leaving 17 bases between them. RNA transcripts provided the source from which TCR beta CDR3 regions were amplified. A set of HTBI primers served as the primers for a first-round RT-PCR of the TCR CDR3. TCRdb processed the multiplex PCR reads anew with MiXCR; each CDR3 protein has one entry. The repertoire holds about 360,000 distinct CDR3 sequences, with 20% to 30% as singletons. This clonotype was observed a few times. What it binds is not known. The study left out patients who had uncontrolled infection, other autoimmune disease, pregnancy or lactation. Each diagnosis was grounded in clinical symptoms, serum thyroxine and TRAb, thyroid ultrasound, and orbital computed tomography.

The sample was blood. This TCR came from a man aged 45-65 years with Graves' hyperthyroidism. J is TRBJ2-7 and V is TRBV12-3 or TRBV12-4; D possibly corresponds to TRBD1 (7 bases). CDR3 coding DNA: TGTGCCAGCAGTCCTCGGCAGGGGGGAATCTACGAGCAGTACTTC. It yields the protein CASSPRQGGIYEQYF.